The rows below give T cell receptor beta chains drawn from one sample of a study of PD-1 blockade in classical Hodgkin lymphoma. Using immunoSEQ multiplex PCR, the repertoire was profiled, and TCRdb retains in-frame clones only, with some absent. The sample has roughly 60,000 clones; roughly 90% are singletons. The sample was peripheral blood mononuclear cells (PBMCs), taken at baseline. The receptors derive from a human donor with classical Hodgkin lymphoma. The CDR3 runs from the conserved cysteine through the conserved F or W. The D gene is left open where the match is weak. For some rows the clone size is stated as once, few or many, or as a class when expanded; others skip it.

v_call	j_call	clone_size	d_call	cdr3_aa	cdr3_nt
TRBV19	TRBJ1-4	NA	NA	CASSTRPGEKLFF	TGTGCCAGTAGTACTCGGCCGGGCGAAAAACTGTTTTTT
TRBV21-1	TRBJ1-2	NA	NA	CASSKVDRGWSNYGYTF	TGTGCCAGCAGCAAAGTTGACAGGGGTTGGTCTAACTATGGCTACACCTTC
TRBV6-1	TRBJ1-1	NA	NA	CASSAGKSEAFF	TGTGCCAGCAGCGCAGGGAAGTCTGAAGCTTTCTTT
TRBV11-2	TRBJ1-6	few	NA	CASSFLRSPLHF	TGTGCCAGCAGCTTTCTACGTTCACCCCTCCACTTT
TRBV5-4	TRBJ2-7	NA	TRBD2	CASSWHVAGNEQYF	TGTGCCAGCAGCTGGCACGTAGCGGGAAACGAGCAGTACTTC
TRBV7-2	TRBJ2-7	NA	NA	CASSLLLDLSEQYF	TGTGCCAGCAGCTTATTATTAGATCTGAGCGAGCAGTACTTC
TRBV5-4	TRBJ2-3	once	TRBD2	CASSGTSGGLTDTQYF	TGTGCCAGCAGCGGGACTAGCGGGGGGTTGACAGATACGCAGTATTTT
TRBV4-1	TRBJ2-2	NA	NA	CASSQEGSTGELFF	TGCGCCAGCAGCCAAGAGGGATCCACCGGGGAGCTGTTTTTT
TRBV5-1	TRBJ1-3	NA	NA	CASSFTPGQTGNTIYF	TGCGCCAGCAGCTTTACCCCGGGACAAACTGGAAACACCATATATTTT
TRBV10-2	TRBJ2-3	NA	NA	CASSEWEGASTDTQYF	TGCGCCAGCAGTGAGTGGGAGGGGGCCAGCACAGATACGCAGTATTTT
TRBV7-9	TRBJ2-3	NA	TRBD1	CASRNRDRFTDTQYF	TGTGCCAGCAGGAACCGGGACAGATTCACAGATACGCAGTATTTT
TRBV18	TRBJ1-2	NA	NA	CASSPTAVLGYTF	TGTGCCAGCTCACCGACAGCCGTCTTAGGCTACACCTTC
TRBV7-5	TRBJ2-5	NA	NA	CVRSLSADF	TGTGTCAGAAGCTTATCAGCGGACTTC
TRBV7-9	TRBJ2-2	NA	TRBD2	CASSGRTSGNTGELFF	TGTGCCAGCAGCGGGAGGACTAGCGGAAACACCGGGGAGCTGTTTTTT
TRBV5-1	TRBJ2-1	NA	NA	CASSLEGRTNNEQFF	TGCGCCAGCAGCTTGGAAGGGAGGACCAACAATGAGCAGTTCTTC
TRBV2	TRBJ1-2	NA	NA	CASSFELGLGYGYTF	TGTGCCAGCAGTTTTGAGTTGGGGTTGGGCTATGGCTACACCTTC
TRBV18	TRBJ1-6	NA	TRBD1	CASSPGQGVSSPLHF	TGTGCCAGCTCACCCGGACAGGGAGTTTCTTCACCCCTCCACTTT
TRBV28	TRBJ1-1	NA	NA	CASRSVNTEAFF	TGTGCCAGCAGGTCGGTGAACACTGAAGCTTTCTTT
TRBV7-9	TRBJ2-7	once	NA	CAVQGPYEQYF	TGTGCGGTCCAGGGCCCTTACGAGCAGTACTTC
TRBV5-1	TRBJ1-4	NA	TRBD1	CASSVNRGRDEKLFF	TGCGCCAGCAGCGTTAACAGGGGGCGGGATGAAAAACTGTTTTTT
TRBV7-6	TRBJ1-3	NA	NA	CASSAWRGREAGNTIYF	TGTGCCAGCAGCGCTTGGAGAGGGCGGGAGGCTGGAAACACCATATATTTT
TRBV6-1	TRBJ2-7	NA	TRBD1	CASSELPDRGYEQYF	TGTGCCAGCAGTGAACTTCCGGACAGGGGCTACGAGCAGTACTTC
TRBV27	TRBJ2-6	NA	NA	CASSHRVSDGANVLTF	TGTGCCAGCAGTCACAGGGTTTCAGATGGGGCCAACGTCCTGACTTTC
TRBV5-1	TRBJ1-5	once	TRBD1	CASSPGTGYNQPQHF	TGCGCCAGCAGCCCCGGGACAGGGTACAATCAGCCCCAGCATTTT
TRBV5-1	TRBJ2-2	NA	TRBD2	CASSYPGGNTGELFF	TGCGCCAGCAGCTATCCGGGGGGGAACACCGGGGAGCTGTTTTTT
TRBV15	TRBJ2-7	NA	TRBD2	CATSRVPITSGGYYEQYF	TGTGCCACCAGCAGAGTGCCAATTACTAGCGGGGGCTACTACGAGCAGTACTTC
TRBV6-6	TRBJ1-2	NA	TRBD1	CASSPSGQTFYGYTF	TGTGCCAGCAGCCCTTCGGGACAGACGTTCTATGGCTACACCTTC
TRBV2	TRBJ2-7	NA	NA	CASMDDFEQYF	TGTGCCAGCATGGACGACTTCGAGCAGTACTTC
TRBV28	TRBJ2-5	NA	TRBD2	CASSLLAGVWETQYF	TGTGCCAGCAGTTTATTAGCGGGAGTCTGGGAGACCCAGTACTTC
TRBV4-1	TRBJ1-2	NA	NA	CASSQDFPTVRQDYTF	TGCGCCAGCAGCCAAGATTTCCCGACGGTCCGGCAGGACTACACCTTC
TRBV18	TRBJ2-3	NA	NA	CASSPFQDSYQPRGITDTQYF	TGTGCCAGCTCACCATTCCAGGACAGCTACCAACCGAGGGGTATCACAGATACGCAGTATTTT
TRBV7-9	TRBJ2-2	NA	TRBD2	CASSLGGGSSGELFF	TGTGCCAGCAGCTTAGGCGGGGGGAGCTCCGGGGAGCTGTTTTTT
TRBV7-2	TRBJ1-1	NA	NA	CASSLAGRVATEAFF	TGTGCCAGCAGCTTAGCGGGGAGAGTAGCCACTGAAGCTTTCTTT
TRBV27	TRBJ2-1	NA	NA	CASSLSSGARHNEQFF	TGTGCCAGCAGTTTATCGTCGGGAGCCCGCCACAATGAGCAGTTCTTC
TRBV4-1	TRBJ2-7	few	NA	CASSQEHRGSYEQYF	TGCGCCAGCAGCCAAGAGCACCGGGGTAGTTACGAGCAGTACTTC
TRBV7-9	TRBJ2-2	NA	NA	CASSPGHLNTGELFF	TGTGCCAGCAGCCCGGGACACCTTAACACCGGGGAGCTGTTTTTT
TRBV7-2	TRBJ2-2	once	NA	CASSSYSTGTGELFF	TGTGCCAGCAGCTCCTATTCGACGGGCACCGGGGAGCTGTTTTTT
TRBV18	TRBJ2-2	NA	TRBD1	CASSPLDRVGTGELFF	TGTGCCAGCTCACCACTCGACAGGGTTGGAACCGGGGAGCTGTTTTTT
TRBV7-8	TRBJ2-3	once	NA	CASSYRPPDTQYF	TGTGCCAGCAGCTACCGCCCCCCCGATACGCAGTATTTT
TRBV5-1	TRBJ2-1	NA	TRBD1	CASSLSGTGGVRDNEQFF	TGCGCCAGCAGCTTGTCCGGGACAGGGGGCGTCAGGGACAATGAGCAGTTCTTC
TRBV6-5	TRBJ1-4	NA	NA	CASSSPVREKLFF	TGTGCCAGCAGTTCTCCGGTGCGTGAAAAACTGTTTTTT
TRBV28	TRBJ2-3	NA	NA	CASKLLRGTISSTDTQYF	TGTGCCTCCAAACTCCTGAGAGGGACCATATCTAGCACAGATACGCAGTATTTT
TRBV9	TRBJ1-3	NA	NA	CASSIDVGNTIYF	TGTGCCAGCAGCATTGACGTAGGAAACACCATATATTTT
TRBV9	TRBJ2-7	once	NA	CASSVAPGTPGELAGEQYF	TGTGCCAGCAGCGTAGCTCCCGGGACACCGGGCGAACTTGCCGGCGAGCAGTACTTC
TRBV13	TRBJ2-7	NA	NA	CASSLGHHYEQYF	TGTGCCAGCAGCTTAGGACACCACTACGAGCAGTACTTC
TRBV6-1	TRBJ2-2	once	NA	CASSRQLANTGELFF	TGTGCCAGCAGCAGACAGTTAGCGAACACCGGGGAGCTGTTTTTT
TRBV2	TRBJ2-3	NA	NA	CASREDTDTQYF	TGTGCCAGCAGGGAGGACACAGATACGCAGTATTTT
TRBV28	TRBJ1-5	NA	NA	CASSFGVGVFNQPQHF	TGTGCCAGCAGTTTTGGCGTGGGGGTCTTTAATCAGCCCCAGCATTTT
TRBV13	TRBJ1-1	NA	TRBD1	CASSFSDRGSNTEAFF	TGTGCCAGCAGCTTCTCAGACAGGGGATCCAACACTGAAGCTTTCTTT
TRBV2	TRBJ2-5	NA	TRBD1	CANHRGPGETQYF	TGTGCCAACCACAGGGGGCCGGGGGAGACCCAGTACTTC
TRBV5-6	TRBJ2-3	NA	TRBD2	CASSRIAGDYTDTQYF	TGTGCCAGCAGCAGAATAGCGGGGGACTACACAGATACGCAGTATTTT
TRBV5-1	TRBJ2-6	NA	NA	CASSLTTGPSGANVLTF	TGCGCCAGCAGCCTCACGACAGGACCCTCTGGGGCCAACGTCCTGACTTTC
TRBV18	TRBJ1-4	NA	NA	CASSPITVQGGEKLFF	TGTGCCAGCTCACCAATAACGGTACAGGGCGGTGAAAAACTGTTTTTT
TRBV6-1	TRBJ1-5	NA	NA	CASKRLNQPQHF	TGTGCCAGCAAGCGGCTTAATCAGCCCCAGCATTTT
TRBV10-3	TRBJ2-7	NA	TRBD1	CATRQEGGTGSYEQYF	TGTGCCACCCGCCAAGAGGGCGGGACAGGGAGTTACGAGCAGTACTTC
TRBV15	TRBJ2-7	NA	NA	CAGLGLGLRGYEQYF	TGTGCCGGACTTGGCCTAGGCCTACGAGGCTACGAGCAGTACTTC